A selection of T cell receptor beta chains follows, all from one sample in a study of blood T cell repertoires in COVID-19. Here immunoSEQ multiplex PCR was the method, and the copy in TCRdb shows in-frame clones only, minus some. This sample has about 530,000 clones, with 85% to 90% found just once. Sequenced: peripheral blood. All receptors come from a woman aged 45-65 years with COVID-19, enrolled during active disease. The CDR3 runs from the conserved cysteine through the conserved F or W. Each record gives: D gene, CDR3 length, V gene, J gene, clone size, CDR3 DNA, CDR3 protein. D genes are given only for firm matches. The size entry is marked missing in some rows and otherwise reads once, few, many or a size class.

D gene: TRBD1; CDR3 length: 16; V gene: TRBV27; J gene: TRBJ2-7; clone size: NA; CDR3 DNA: TGTGCCAGCAGTCCCCTTTTGAGCAGGGGGCTGAACGAGCAGTACTTC; CDR3 protein: CASSPLLSRGLNEQYF
D gene: TRBD1; CDR3 length: 14; V gene: TRBV5-1; J gene: TRBJ2-7; clone size: NA; CDR3 DNA: TGCGCCAGCAGCTTAGGCCGGACAGGGGAAGAGCAGTACTTC; CDR3 protein: CASSLGRTGEEQYF
D gene: TRBD2; CDR3 length: 16; V gene: TRBV27; J gene: TRBJ2-3; clone size: once; CDR3 DNA: TGTGCCAGCAGTGGAAGGACTAGCGGGGGAACAGATACGCAGTATTTT; CDR3 protein: CASSGRTSGGTDTQYF
D gene: NA; CDR3 length: 15; V gene: TRBV5-1; J gene: TRBJ2-7; clone size: once; CDR3 DNA: TGCGCCAGCAGCCCACACGGAACAGGGAATGGCGAGCAGTACTTC; CDR3 protein: CASSPHGTGNGEQYF
D gene: NA; CDR3 length: 15; V gene: TRBV9; J gene: TRBJ1-3; clone size: NA; CDR3 DNA: TGTGCCAGCAGCGGGCTAGGGGGCTCTGGAAACACCATATATTTT; CDR3 protein: CASSGLGGSGNTIYF
D gene: TRBD2; CDR3 length: 14; V gene: TRBV5-1; J gene: TRBJ2-7; clone size: NA; CDR3 DNA: TGCGCCAGCAGCTCCGGGACTACCCTATACGAGCAGTACTTC; CDR3 protein: CASSSGTTLYEQYF
D gene: NA; CDR3 length: 15; V gene: TRBV10-3; J gene: TRBJ1-3; clone size: NA; CDR3 DNA: TGTGCCATCAGTGACCACCAACAGGGACGAAACACCATATATTTT; CDR3 protein: CAISDHQQGRNTIYF
D gene: TRBD1; CDR3 length: 14; V gene: TRBV5-1; J gene: TRBJ1-1; clone size: NA; CDR3 DNA: TGCGCCAGCACCGCAGGGGGCCCGAACACTGAAGCTTTCTTT; CDR3 protein: CASTAGGPNTEAFF
D gene: NA; CDR3 length: 16; V gene: TRBV11-2; J gene: TRBJ2-1; clone size: NA; CDR3 DNA: TGTGCCAGCAGCGATACTCTTCTAGCAACTCACAATGAGCAGTTCTTC; CDR3 protein: CASSDTLLATHNEQFF
D gene: NA; CDR3 length: 10; V gene: TRBV29-1; J gene: TRBJ2-1; clone size: NA; CDR3 DNA: TGCAGCGTTGAGGACACGGTGCAGTTCTTC; CDR3 protein: CSVEDTVQFF
D gene: NA; CDR3 length: 13; V gene: TRBV14; J gene: TRBJ1-3; clone size: NA; CDR3 DNA: TGTGCCAGCAACCCGGGCTCTGGAAACACCATATATTTT; CDR3 protein: CASNPGSGNTIYF
D gene: NA; CDR3 length: 16; V gene: TRBV9; J gene: TRBJ1-4; clone size: NA; CDR3 DNA: TGTGCCAGCAGCGGGCGGCAGGGGATGACTAATGAAAAACTGTTTTTT; CDR3 protein: CASSGRQGMTNEKLFF